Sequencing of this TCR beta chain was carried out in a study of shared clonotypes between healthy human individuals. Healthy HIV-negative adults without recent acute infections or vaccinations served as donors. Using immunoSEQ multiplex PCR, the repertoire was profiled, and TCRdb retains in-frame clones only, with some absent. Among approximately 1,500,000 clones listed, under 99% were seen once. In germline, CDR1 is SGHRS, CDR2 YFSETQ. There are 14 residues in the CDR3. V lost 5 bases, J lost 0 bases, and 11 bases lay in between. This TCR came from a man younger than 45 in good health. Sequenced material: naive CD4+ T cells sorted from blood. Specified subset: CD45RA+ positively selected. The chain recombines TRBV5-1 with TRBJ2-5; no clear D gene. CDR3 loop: CASRRWTDQETQYF. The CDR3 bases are TGCGCCAGCAGGAGGTGGACGGACCAAGAGACCCAGTACTTC.